Presented here are 27 T cell receptor beta chains from one specimen sequenced in a study of T cells in Graves' hyperthyroidism and ophthalmopathy. RNA transcripts yielded amplified TCR beta CDR3 regions. The HTBI primer set drove a first-round RT-PCR of the TCR CDR3. TCRdb independently ran MiXCR on the multiplex PCR reads; one entry per CDR3 protein. This repertoire shows 450,000 to 650,000 distinct CDR3 sequences, around 21% found once; its top ten account for about 30%. The sequencing input was blood. Receptor source: a man aged 18 to 30 with Graves' hyperthyroidism.

This clonotype was seen ten or more times. DNA of the CDR3: TGTGCCAGCAGTTTTTACAGGGAGGACACTGAAGCTTTCTTT. It translates to CASSFYREDTEAFF. The chain employs TRBV12-3 or TRBV12-4 and TRBJ1-1; the D gene is possibly TRBD1 (6 bases). The length of the CDR3 is 14 residues. Deletions cut 3 bases from V and 3 bases from J, with 11 bases between.

This clonotype was seen ten or more times. This chain connects TRBV29-1 to TRBJ1-1; D uncertain. Trimming took 7 bases from V and 1 from J, leaving 4 bases between them. CDR3 length: 10 residues. Germline lookup yields CDR1 SQVTM and CDR2 ANQGSEA. The CDR3 sequence: CSATNTEAFF. The CDR3 DNA sequence: TGCAGCGCGACGAACACTGAAGCTTTCTTT.

CDR3 region: CASSYSIEGDIYEQYF. The DNA for the CDR3 is TGTGCCAGCAGTTACTCGATAGAGGGGGACATCTACGAGCAGTACTTC. The chain joins TRBV6-2 or TRBV6-3 to TRBJ2-7, with D perhaps TRBD1 (6 bases). This CDR3 region has 16 residues. Germline V gene data show CDR1 as MNHEY and CDR2 as SVGEGT. V lost 0 bases and J 3 bases, leaving 15 bases between the germline ends.

This clonotype was found many times. The CDR3 is CASSERRGAGANVLTF. The DNA of the CDR3 is TGTGCCAGCAGTGAACGGAGGGGGGCTGGGGCCAACGTCCTGACTTTC. The V and J genes are TRBV25-1 and TRBJ2-6; possibly TRBD1 or TRBD2 for D (6 bases each). This CDR3 region has 16 residues. The ends were cut back, 2 bases at V and 2 bases at J, with 10 bases in the middle. Germline V gives CDR1 MGHDK, CDR2 SYGVNS.

This clonotype was seen ten or more times. A much larger clone sits a single nucleotide away, making a read error possible. The genes are TRBV20-1 and TRBJ1-5; D gene uncertain. Between the trimmed V and J ends, which lost 1 base and 6 bases, there was a span of 7 bases. The CDR3 runs to 12 residues. CDR1 is DFQATT, CDR2 SNEGSKA, per germline (reference sequence). CDR3 sequence: CSARGAGQPQHF. The CDR3 DNA reads TGCAGTGCTAGAGGGGCAGGTCAGCCCCAGCATTTT.

At least ten counts were recorded for this clonotype. V and J are TRBV5-1 and TRBJ2-7, with TRBD1 matching over 7 bases. The V gene's germline CDR1 is SGHRS and CDR2 YFSETQ. This CDR3 spans 14 amino acids. Losses at the gene ends were 4 bases for V and 1 base for J; bases not matched to a gene: 5. The CDR3 coding sequence is TGCGCCAGCAGCCCCCCGGGACAGTCCTACGAGCAGTACTTC. As protein: CASSPPGQSYEQYF.

Ten or more counts support this clonotype. The rearrangement links TRBV6-5 to TRBJ2-4; weak D call: TRBD2 (6 bases). CDR3 length: 13 amino acids. The germline gives CDR1 MNHEY, CDR2 SVGAGI. V lost 2 bases to trimming and J lost 6 bases, with 8 bases between them. In DNA form, the CDR3 reads TGTGCCAGCAGTTACGGGGGGACAAACATTCAGTACTTC. It is translated as CASSYGGTNIQYF.

A word on this clonotype: Given a much more abundant clone one base away, this may be a read error. V usage is TRBV19 and J usage is TRBJ1-5, with D unresolved. CDR1 is LNHDA, CDR2 SQIVND, per germline (reference sequence). V was shortened by 8 bases and J by 4 bases, with 21 bases between the two germline ends. This CDR3 is 16 amino acids long. In DNA form, the CDR3 reads TGTGCCAGTGCCTGGAGGGATGGTTATAGAAATCAGCCCCAGCATTTT. This sequence encodes CASAWRDGYRNQPQHF.

This clonotype was picked up many times. CDR3 DNA sequence: TGTGCCAGCAGTTTCACAGGGGACTATGGCTACACCTTC. Encoded protein: CASSFTGDYGYTF. The V and J genes are TRBV27 and TRBJ1-2, with TRBD1 matching 7 bases. CDR1 is MNHEY and CDR2 is SMNVEV in the germline V gene (reference sequence). The CDR3 is made up of 13 amino acids. With V trimmed by 3 bases and J by 3 bases, 1 base remained unmatched.

There are a few counts of this clonotype. The chain uses TRBV10-3 and TRBJ1-2, with D hard to call. Trimming pared 0 bases from V and 0 bases from J, leaving 8 bases between. In germline, CDR1 is ENHRY, CDR2 SYGVKD. This CDR3 spans 15 amino acids. The CDR3 protein is CAISESAEANYGYTF. DNA for the CDR3: TGTGCCATCAGTGAGTCGGCAGAAGCTAACTATGGCTACACCTTC.

This clonotype was recorded at least ten times. The V gene is TRBV27, the J gene TRBJ2-7; 13 bases fit TRBD2. The CDR3 is 18 amino acids. Germline V gene sequence: CDR1 MNHEY, CDR2 SMNVEV (reference sequence). J was trimmed by 0 bases and V by 4 bases; bases with no gene match: 9. Here the CDR3 reads CASSSGLAGAFYSYEQYF. The CDR3 nucleotides are TGTGCCAGCAGTTCCGGACTAGCGGGGGCTTTTTACTCCTACGAGCAGTACTTC.

The V gene is TRBV30, the J gene TRBJ1-2; TRBD1 agrees at 7 bases. The V and J ends lost 4 bases and 0 bases, in that order; junction bases with no gene match: 5. Per the germline V gene, CDR1 is GTSNPN and CDR2 is SVGIG (reference sequence). This CDR3 contains 14 residues. Here the CDR3 reads CAWKVTGANYGYTF. For the CDR3, the DNA is TGTGCCTGGAAAGTTACAGGGGCTAACTATGGCTACACCTTC.

The chain links TRBV27 to TRBJ2-5; D is possibly TRBD1 (5 bases). The germline V gene encodes CDR1 MNHEY and CDR2 SMNVEV (reference sequence). This CDR3 comprises 14 residues. V shed 5 bases and J shed 5 bases, with 15 bases lying between them. The CDR3 DNA reads as TGTGCCAGCAGTCCCAGGGTGGTCGGCGAGACCCAGTACTTC. Residues: CASSPRVVGETQYF.

Ten or more counts support this clonotype. The V call is TRBV30, the J call TRBJ2-7; no clear D. This CDR3 contains 11 residues. CDR1 and CDR2 from the germline V gene are GTSNPN and SVGIG (reference sequence). Trimming removed 0 bases from V and 3 bases from J, with 3 bases in between. This CDR3 is CAWSVYYEQYF. The DNA of the CDR3 is TGTGCCTGGAGTGTGTACTACGAGCAGTACTTC.

In its sample, this clonotype was seen a few times. At one boundary the junction diverges from the germline segment, which might be a read error. The rearrangement uses TRBV12-3 or TRBV12-4 and TRBJ2-2; TRBD2 matches 8 bases. This CDR3 is 13 amino acids long. The DNA of the CDR3 is TGTGCCAGCAGTCCATCGACGGGGGGGGAACTGTTTTTT. Translating it yields CASSPSTGGELFF.

This clonotype has only a few counts. The chain links TRBV19 to TRBJ1-5; D unresolved. V gave up 6 bases and J gave up 0 bases, with 6 bases separating them. The V gene's germline CDR1 is LNHDA and CDR2 SQIVND (reference sequence). CDR3 size: 13 residues. CDR3 DNA: TGTGCCAGTAGAGCCGGTAGCAATCAGCCCCAGCATTTT. It is translated as CASRAGSNQPQHF.

This clonotype was found many times. J is TRBJ1-5 and V is TRBV28; no clear D. The V end was cut by 3 bases, the J end by 1 base, with 10 bases between. The germline gives CDR1 MDHEN, CDR2 SYDVKM. This CDR3 comprises 15 residues. CDR3 sequence (DNA): TGTGCCAGCAGTTTTACGGGTCGAAGCAATCAGCCCCAGCATTTT. Protein: CASSFTGRSNQPQHF. The full variable domain, completed using reference TRBV28 and TRBJ1-5, is DVKVTQSSRYLVKRTGEKVFLECVQDMDHENMFWYRQDPGLGLRLIYFSYDVKMKEKGDIPEGYSVSREKKERFSLILESASTNQTSMYLCASSFTGRSNQPQHFGDGTRLSIL.

This clonotype was observed at least ten times. The CDR3 here is CASSTRGTPGELFF. In DNA form, the CDR3 reads TGTGCCAGTAGTACCAGGGGGACACCGGGGGAGCTGTTTTTT. The chain links TRBV19 to TRBJ2-2, with 7 bases lining up with TRBD1. CDR1 and CDR2 (germline): LNHDA, SQIVND (reference sequence). After removal of 4 bases from V and 8 bases from J, the junction contained 7 bases not matched to a gene. This CDR3 spans 14 amino acids.

This clonotype showed up just a few times. This chain joins TRBV20-1 and TRBJ2-4; D call uncertain. V shed 0 bases and J shed 0 bases, with 15 bases lying between them. The germline V gene has CDR1 DFQATT and CDR2 SNEGSKA (reference sequence). The CDR3 totals 17 residues. For the CDR3, the DNA is TGCAGTGCTAGAGATCAAGGAGCAACTCTAGCCAAAAACATTCAGTACTTC. As protein: CSARDQGATLAKNIQYF.

This clonotype was seen ten or more times. V gene TRBV11-2 combines with J gene TRBJ2-7, with D possibly being TRBD1 (6 bases). From germline, CDR1 is SGHAT and CDR2 FQNNGV. This CDR3 is built from 16 residues. V gave up 3 bases and J gave up 3 bases, with 18 bases separating them. CDR3 coding DNA: TGTGCCAGCAGCTTCTCTCCACAGACAGGACACTACGAGCAGTACTTC. Translation gives CASSFSPQTGHYEQYF.

This clonotype was recorded at least ten times. CDR3 loop: CASSQVRRGTEAFF. CDR3 bases: TGTGCCAGCAGCCAAGTGAGGCGGGGGACTGAAGCTTTCTTT. This sequence joins TRBV14 and TRBJ1-1; D perhaps matches TRBD1 (5 bases). The V and J ends lost 1 base and 5 bases respectively, with 11 bases between them. This CDR3 comprises 14 residues. Germline loops: CDR1 SGHDN, CDR2 FVKESK.

The chain combines TRBV12-3 or TRBV12-4 with TRBJ2-7; maybe TRBD1 (7 bases). V gave up 10 bases and J gave up 2 bases, with 15 bases separating them. This CDR3 is built from 13 residues. The CDR3 here is CATSPGGTYEQYF. In DNA form, the CDR3 reads TGTGCCACCTCACCAGGGGGGACCTACGAGCAGTACTTC.

This clonotype is a singleton in its sample. The chain combines TRBV6-1 with TRBJ1-1; D is undetermined. Germline CDR1 MNHNS, CDR2 SASEGT. This CDR3 contains 11 residues. Trimming removed 3 bases from V and 11 bases from J, with 10 bases in between. This CDR3 reads CASSDGLKAFF. CDR3 DNA: TGTGCCAGCAGTGATGGACTGAAGGCTTTCTTT.

J is TRBJ2-6 and V is TRBV20-1, with 8 bases lining up with TRBD1. Germline assignment: CDR1 DFQATT and CDR2 SNEGSKA (reference sequence). Germline trimming cut 0 bases from V and 2 bases from J; bases unmatched to any gene: 3. The CDR3 is made up of 16 amino acids. CDR3 in amino acids: CSARDQGATGANVLTF. CDR3 sequence (DNA): TGCAGTGCTAGAGATCAGGGGGCAACTGGGGCCAACGTCCTGACTTTC.

This chain connects TRBV4-2 to TRBJ2-2; D remains unclear. Trimming removed 4 bases from V and 5 bases from J, with 20 bases in between. The CDR3 has 17 residues. Germline V gene data show CDR1 as LGHNA and CDR2 as YNFKEQ. CDR3: CASSLPHGTRWTGELFF. CDR3 coding DNA: TGTGCCAGCAGCCTCCCCCATGGTACCAGGTGGACCGGGGAGCTGTTTTTT.

This clonotype has a handful of counts. The chain couples TRBV30 to TRBJ2-5; possible D gene TRBD2, 6 bases. Germline V gene sequence: CDR1 GTSNPN, CDR2 SVGIG (reference sequence). CDR3 length: 14 amino acids. Trimming shortened V by 0 bases and J by 7 bases, and 15 bases separated the two germline ends. Here the CDR3 DNA reads TGTGCCTGGAGTGTACGGGGGTTCCGTGGGACCCAGTACTTC. Protein: CAWSVRGFRGTQYF.

As to this clonotype: The junction differs from germline at one of its ends, possibly a read error. The chain recombines TRBV27 with TRBJ2-7; D is possibly TRBD2 (5 bases). This CDR3 contains 14 residues. In germline, CDR1 is MNHEY, CDR2 SMNVEV (reference sequence). The CDR3 here is CAGLGEREGMERYF. In DNA, the CDR3 is TGTGCCGGACTCGGTGAGAGAGAGGGAATGGAGCGGTACTTC.